This T cell receptor beta chain derives from a study of blood T cell repertoires in COVID-19. Study summary: From T cells, B-cell-depleted T cells, or PBMCs came the material, which was cDNA or gDNA.

Recruited during active infection, patients (from Seattle) were subsequently followed longitudinally. Germline CDR1 is WNHNN and CDR2 is SYGVQD (reference sequence). The CDR3 spans 15 residues. V was shortened by 7 bases and J by 3 bases, with 16 bases between the two germline ends. This clone turned up a few times. Original data processing: It was from reference gene primer amplification that nucleated cell counts were estimated. TCRdb's copy holds only in-frame clones and misses some; the assay was immunoSEQ multiplex PCR. V, J and clone size derive from that table, while D and trimming were established from the DNA sequence. The data hold a few hundred thousand clones, with 90% observed a single time.

V is TRBV10-1 and J is TRBJ2-1, with D tentatively TRBD1 (5 bases). The sample comprised peripheral blood. The receptor comes from a woman aged 60-75 years with COVID-19, enrolled during active disease. The CDR3 region is CASNAAWGFYNEQFF. CDR3 coding DNA: TGCGCCAGCAATGCGGCATGGGGCTTCTACAATGAGCAGTTCTTC.